This T cell receptor (beta chain) came from a study of persistence of HIV-infected CD4 T cells. In the study overall: A median of 8 years of suppressive ART preceded sampling. A couple of participants gave one leukapheresis sample; others gave up to about 180 mL blood repeatedly.

The libraries were made with immunoSEQ version 4 in survey mode. The assay was immunoSEQ multiplex PCR, and TCRdb's table has in-frame clones only and misses some. The sample holds tens of thousands of clones, about 69% seen once. Germline loops: CDR1 SGHRS, CDR2 YFSETQ. This CDR3 contains 14 residues. Trimming took 4 bases from V and 5 from J, leaving 15 bases between them. Overlapping HIV-1 Gag 15-mer peptides at approximately 1 ug per peptide per mL were used. Sorted nonresponding memory CD4+ T cells were CD40L-negative, CD69-negative, CD45RO-high. Adults with HIV-1 started suppressive ART while chronically infected. Concerning this clone itself: The antigen is not known.

This receptor was taken from an adult man with HIV who was CMV-seropositive. The chain recombines TRBV5-1 with TRBJ1-2, with D possibly matching TRBD1 (6 bases). Here the sequenced sample was CD4+ T cells sorted from PBMCs after roughly 18-hour stimulation, taken from a patient who received antiretroviral therapy. The CDR3, as DNA: TGCGCCAGCAGCCAATTAGGGGGGCCTTATGGCTACACCTTC. It translates to CASSQLGGPYGYTF.